One sample yielded the 28 T cell receptor beta chains listed below, sequenced in a study of blood T cell repertoires in COVID-19. Using immunoSEQ multiplex PCR, the repertoire was profiled, and TCRdb retains in-frame clones only, with some absent. The sample yields approximately 120,000 clones, 75% to 90% seen once. Sequencing was done on a sample of peripheral blood. The receptors shown here come from a woman aged 80 or over with COVID-19, enrolled during active disease.

This clone has a handful of counts. The genes are TRBV19 and TRBJ2-5; D is perhaps TRBD1 (6 bases). With 6 bases removed from V and 1 base from J, the gap between germline ends came to 12 bases. This CDR3 is built from 14 residues. Per germline, CDR1 LNHDA and CDR2 SQIVND (reference sequence). CDR3 in amino acids: CASSPGQPQETQYF. The CDR3 DNA is TGTGCCAGTAGCCCTGGACAGCCCCAAGAGACCCAGTACTTC.

V is TRBV4-1 and J is TRBJ2-1; 9 bases line up with TRBD2. The V segment lost 4 bases and the J segment 7 bases; nucleotides outside the gene matches: 11. Germline CDR1 MGHRA, CDR2 YSYEKL. This CDR3 contains 16 residues. The CDR3 sequence is CASSPIFAGGRNEQFF. CDR3 DNA: TGCGCCAGCAGCCCCATTTTTGCGGGAGGGCGGAATGAGCAGTTCTTC.

This rearrangement joins TRBV15 to TRBJ2-5, with TRBD1 identical over 7 bases. The CDR3 length is 14 residues. From germline, CDR1 is LNHNV and CDR2 YYDKDF (reference sequence). J gave up 3 bases and V 3 bases, and 4 bases lay outside the gene matches. The CDR3 sequence is CATSRGDREETQYF. CDR3 sequence (DNA): TGTGCCACCAGCAGGGGAGACAGGGAAGAGACCCAGTACTTC.

V is TRBV7-9 and J is TRBJ2-3; D is perhaps TRBD2 (5 bases). Germline lookup yields CDR1 SEHNR and CDR2 FQNEAQ (reference sequence). Between the trimmed V and J ends, which lost 2 bases and 8 bases, there was a span of 17 bases. This CDR3 spans 15 amino acids. This CDR3 is CASSLLETIGGTQYF. DNA of the CDR3: TGTGCCAGCAGCTTATTAGAGACTATCGGCGGTACGCAGTATTTT.

The chain employs TRBV11-2 and TRBJ2-7; tentatively, D is TRBD2 (7 bases). V lost 5 bases to trimming and J lost 3 bases, with 20 bases between them. The germline gives CDR1 SGHAT, CDR2 FQNNGV. The CDR3 loop spans 16 amino acids. The CDR3 nucleotides are TGTGCCAGCAGCCCGTTAACGGGGGGCGCAGACTACGAGCAGTACTTC. Translation gives CASSPLTGGADYEQYF.

The chain employs TRBV27 and TRBJ1-1; 9 nucleotides agree with TRBD1. The junction had 13 bases not matched to a gene; V was cut back by 3 bases and J by 5 bases. Germline assignment: CDR1 MNHEY and CDR2 SMNVEV (reference sequence). The CDR3 extends over 17 amino acids. This CDR3 is CASSFAGTGRWVTEAFF. DNA of the CDR3: TGTGCCAGCAGTTTTGCCGGGACAGGGAGATGGGTGACTGAAGCTTTCTTT.

The chain uses TRBV28 and TRBJ1-1; a possible D gene is TRBD1 (6 bases). The CDR3 loop spans 14 amino acids. CDR1 and CDR2 (germline): MDHEN, SYDVKM. The germline V and J ends were trimmed by 6 bases and 0 bases, with 11 bases remaining between them. CDR3 in amino acids: CASRSGTLNTEAFF. The CDR3 DNA reads TGTGCCAGCAGATCAGGGACATTGAACACTGAAGCTTTCTTT. The whole variable domain, remainder taken from reference TRBV28 and TRBJ1-1, is DVKVTQSSRYLVKRTGEKVFLECVQDMDHENMFWYRQDPGLGLRLIYFSYDVKMKEKGDIPEGYSVSREKKERFSLILESASTNQTSMYLCASRSGTLNTEAFFGQGTRLTVV.

J is TRBJ2-1 and V is TRBV5-1; weak D call: TRBD1 (6 bases). Germline V CDR1 and CDR2: SGHRS, YFSETQ. V was trimmed by 7 bases and J by 0 bases, leaving 14 bases between them. The CDR3 consists of 15 residues. CDR3 sequence: CASVLGAGSYNEQFF. The DNA for the CDR3 is TGCGCCAGCGTTCTGGGGGCGGGCTCCTACAATGAGCAGTTCTTC.

The chain employs TRBV7-6 and TRBJ2-3; possible D gene TRBD2, 6 bases. This CDR3 spans 15 amino acids. The germline V and J ends were trimmed by 1 base and 5 bases, with 13 bases remaining between them. CDR1 is SGHVS and CDR2 is FNYEAQ in the germline V gene. DNA of the CDR3: TGTGCCAGCAGCTTAGGATCGATCGGGAGAGATACGCAGTATTTT. Its translation: CASSLGSIGRDTQYF.

This clone was counted only a few times. The chain is built from TRBV27 and TRBJ1-1; tentatively, D is TRBD1 (5 bases). This CDR3 spans 14 amino acids. The ends were cut back, 3 bases at V and 1 base at J, with 9 bases in the middle. The V gene's germline CDR1 is MNHEY and CDR2 SMNVEV (reference sequence). The CDR3 nucleotides are TGTGCCAGCAGTTTGAGACAGCAGAACACTGAAGCTTTCTTT. It codes for CASSLRQQNTEAFF.

V gene TRBV9 combines with J gene TRBJ2-7, with 11 positions matching TRBD1. Per the germline V gene, CDR1 is SGDLS and CDR2 is YYNGEE. The trim removed 3 bases at V and 5 bases at J, leaving 7 bases unmatched. This CDR3 is built from 15 residues. The CDR3 protein is CASSGTGGPVHEQYF. CDR3 DNA: TGTGCCAGCAGCGGGACAGGGGGCCCTGTCCACGAGCAGTACTTC.

V gene TRBV5-1 combines with J gene TRBJ2-5, with 10 bases fitting TRBD1. The CDR3 has 15 residues. Germline CDR1 reads SGHRS; CDR2 reads YFSETQ. After removal of 0 bases from V and 5 bases from J, the junction contained 4 bases not matched to a gene. CDR3 sequence reads: CASSLAGGQGETQYF. CDR3 coding DNA: TGCGCCAGCAGCTTGGCCGGGGGACAGGGGGAGACCCAGTACTTC.

This chain connects TRBV6-5 to TRBJ2-7; maybe TRBD1 (8 bases). Between the trimmed V and J ends, which lost 4 bases and 3 bases, there was a span of 16 bases. Germline lookup yields CDR1 MNHEY and CDR2 SVGAGI. The length of the CDR3 is 15 residues. The CDR3 nucleotides read TGTGCCAGCAGTTTCGGACAGGGACTAATCTACGAGCAGTACTTC. This translates into CASSFGQGLIYEQYF.

The rearrangement links TRBV5-1 to TRBJ2-3, with a weak D call TRBD2 (5 bases). CDR1 is SGHRS, CDR2 YFSETQ, per germline. The length of the CDR3 is 16 residues. Trimming removed 0 bases from V and 2 bases from J, with 13 bases in between. CDR3 DNA sequence: TGCGCCAGCAGCTTGGCTGTGGGAGCCGCCACAGATACGCAGTATTTT. Translation: CASSLAVGAATDTQYF.

The gene calls are TRBV9 and TRBJ1-1; D possibly corresponds to TRBD1 (5 bases). The CDR3 sequence is 14 residues long. CDR1 is SGDLS, CDR2 YYNGEE, per germline. V lost 3 bases to trimming and J lost 0 bases, with 9 bases between them. Here the CDR3 DNA reads TGTGCCAGCAGCGAGGGACTGGTGAACACTGAAGCTTTCTTT. Residues: CASSEGLVNTEAFF.

This clone was recorded a few times. The rearrangement joins TRBV5-1 to TRBJ1-1; tentative D call: TRBD1 (5 bases). Germline V gene sequence: CDR1 SGHRS, CDR2 YFSETQ. The V gene lost 3 bases and the J gene lost 11 bases, with 20 bases spanning the gap. This CDR3 region has 14 residues. CDR3 sequence: CASSSTAGLKPAFF. Written as DNA, the CDR3 is TGCGCCAGCAGCTCGACAGCCGGCCTCAAGCCTGCTTTCTTT.

This clone was counted only a few times. The chain employs TRBV24-1 and TRBJ1-6; D is perhaps TRBD1 (6 bases). Germline loops: CDR1 KGHDR, CDR2 SFDVKD. The V and J ends lost 4 bases and 9 bases respectively, with 18 bases between them. The CDR3 consists of 16 residues. CDR3 sequence (DNA): TGTGCCACCAGTGAAAGCTCCGGGACAAGGGGTTCACCCCTCCACTTT. This gives the protein CATSESSGTRGSPLHF.

This clone is a singleton in its sample. The chain uses TRBV27 and TRBJ1-6, with D perhaps TRBD1 (5 bases). The CDR3 covers 16 residues. Trimming stripped 6 bases from V and 5 bases from J, with 17 bases between. Germline V gene data show CDR1 as MNHEY and CDR2 as SMNVEV (reference sequence). CDR3 coding DNA: TGTGCCAGCAGACCCCGTATGGGGACTGATAATTCACCCCTCCACTTT. It is translated as CASRPRMGTDNSPLHF.

This chain uses TRBV28 with TRBJ2-7; possibly TRBD1 for D (6 bases). This CDR3 region has 14 residues. The germline CDR1 and CDR2 sequences are MDHEN and SYDVKM. V shed 6 bases and J shed 0 bases, with 12 bases lying between them. In DNA form, the CDR3 reads TGTGCCAGCAGGTTGACAGGCCGCTCCTACGAGCAGTACTTC. Protein sequence: CASRLTGRSYEQYF.

V is TRBV6-2 or TRBV6-3 and J is TRBJ2-7; 8 bases agree with TRBD1. CDR3 length: 14 residues. V shed 5 bases, J shed 2 bases, and the junction held 5 bases outside the gene matches. Germline loops: CDR1 MNHEY, CDR2 SVGEGT. CDR3 sequence (DNA): TGTGCCAGCAGTCGGGCAGGGGGCACCTACGAGCAGTACTTC. It encodes CASSRAGGTYEQYF.

The CDR3 bases are TGTGCCAGTCTACGGGAGAATGAGCAGTTCTTC. Protein product: CASLRENEQFF. The chain uses TRBV2 and TRBJ2-1; a possible D gene is TRBD2 (6 bases). The V end lost 9 bases, the J end lost 7 bases, and 10 bases lay between the germline ends. Germline CDR1 SNHLY, CDR2 FYNNEI. The CDR3 extends over 11 amino acids.

This chain links TRBV6-5 with TRBJ2-1; TRBD1 might be the D (6 bases). CDR1 and CDR2 from the germline V gene are MNHEY and SVGAGI. This CDR3 is 14 amino acids long. This CDR3 reads CGVGWDITPNEQFF. In DNA form, the CDR3 reads TGTGGAGTCGGGTGGGACATTACACCTAATGAGCAGTTCTTC.

This clone came up once. This chain joins TRBV15 and TRBJ2-1, with TRBD2 matching over 7 bases. Unmatched junction bases numbered 15, after V lost 9 bases and J lost 10 bases. This CDR3 spans 14 amino acids. The V gene's germline CDR1 is LNHNV and CDR2 YYDKDF (reference sequence). The DNA of the CDR3 is TGTGCCACGAGGGCAATGGGAGGGCTTGCGGAGCAGTTCTTC. This codes for CATRAMGGLAEQFF.

In this sample, this clone turned up many times. The V gene is TRBV15, the J gene TRBJ2-2; weak D call: TRBD1 (6 bases). Trimming took off 0 bases at V and 4 bases at J, with 9 bases between the two ends. This CDR3 contains 15 residues. Germline V gives CDR1 LNHNV, CDR2 YYDKDF (reference sequence). This CDR3 is CATSRDLQGTGELFF. The CDR3 coding sequence is TGTGCCACCAGCAGAGACCTACAGGGCACCGGGGAGCTGTTTTTT.

The chain combines TRBV9 with TRBJ1-2; D is perhaps TRBD1 (5 bases). This CDR3 spans 15 amino acids. Germline V gives CDR1 SGDLS, CDR2 YYNGEE. V was clipped by 0 bases and J by 0 bases, with 9 bases between them. The CDR3 spells CASSVAPDTNYGYTF. The CDR3 DNA sequence: TGTGCCAGCAGCGTAGCCCCGGACACTAACTATGGCTACACCTTC.

The DNA for the CDR3 is TGTGCCAGCAGACCCCGGGACAGCCTTCTTTATGGCTACACCTTC. Its protein product is CASRPRDSLLYGYTF. The rearrangement links TRBV7-3 to TRBJ1-2; the match to TRBD1 covers 7 bases. The CDR3 loop spans 15 amino acids. Germline trimming cut 6 bases from V and 5 bases from J; bases unmatched to any gene: 12. In germline, CDR1 is SGHTA, CDR2 FQGTGA.

Remarks on this clone: The junction departs from the called germline gene at one end, perhaps through a read error. This CDR3 is also generated by other DNA sequences in the sample. CDR3: CASSLNSGYNEQFF. DNA of the CDR3: TGTGCCAGCAGCTTAAATAGCGGGTACAATGAGCAATTCTTC. This rearrangement joins TRBV11-3 to TRBJ2-1; TRBD2 matches 7 bases. The CDR3 sequence is 14 residues long. CDR1 and CDR2 (germline): SGHNT, YENEEA.

This sequence joins TRBV28 and TRBJ1-6; TRBD1 matches 7 bases. This CDR3 has 14 residues. Germline V gene sequence: CDR1 MDHEN, CDR2 SYDVKM. V dropped 7 bases and J dropped 5; count of bases not matched to a gene: 5. DNA of the CDR3: TGTGCCAGCATTCCCGGACAGGATAATTCACCCCTCCACTTT. Its protein product is CASIPGQDNSPLHF.